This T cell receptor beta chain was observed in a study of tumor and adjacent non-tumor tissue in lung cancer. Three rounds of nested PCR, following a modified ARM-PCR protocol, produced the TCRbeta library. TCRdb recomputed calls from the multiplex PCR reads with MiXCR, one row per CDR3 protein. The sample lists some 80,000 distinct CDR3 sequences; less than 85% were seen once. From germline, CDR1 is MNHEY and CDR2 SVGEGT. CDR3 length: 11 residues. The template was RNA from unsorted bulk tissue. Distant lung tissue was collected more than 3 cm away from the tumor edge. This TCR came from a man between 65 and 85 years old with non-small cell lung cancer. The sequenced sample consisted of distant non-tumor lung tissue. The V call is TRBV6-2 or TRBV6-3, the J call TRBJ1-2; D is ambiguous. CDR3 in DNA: TGTGTCAGTAGTCTCTCATATGGCTACACCTTC. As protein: CVSSLSYGYTF.